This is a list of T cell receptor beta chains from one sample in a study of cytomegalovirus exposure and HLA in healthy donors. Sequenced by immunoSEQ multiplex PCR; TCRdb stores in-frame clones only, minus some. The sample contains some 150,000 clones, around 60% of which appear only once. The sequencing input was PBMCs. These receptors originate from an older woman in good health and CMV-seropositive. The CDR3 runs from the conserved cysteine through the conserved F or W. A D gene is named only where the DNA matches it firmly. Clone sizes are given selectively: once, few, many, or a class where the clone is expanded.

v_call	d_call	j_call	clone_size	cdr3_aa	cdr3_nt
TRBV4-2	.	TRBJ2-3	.	CASSQDLRVTTDTQYF	TGTGCCAGCAGCCAAGACCTGCGGGTGACCACAGATACGCAGTATTTT
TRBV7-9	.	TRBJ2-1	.	CASSRLGVIYEQFF	TGTGCCAGCAGCCGACTAGGAGTCATATATGAGCAGTTCTTC
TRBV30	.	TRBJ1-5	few	CAWSRARGQPQHF	TGTGCCTGGAGTCGGGCCAGGGGCCAGCCCCAGCATTTT
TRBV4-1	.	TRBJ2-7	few	CASSQVLSYEQYF	TGCGCCAGCAGCCAAGTGCTAAGCTACGAGCAGTACTTC
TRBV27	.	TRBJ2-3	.	CASRGRRVSTDTQYF	TGTGCCAGCAGGGGGAGGAGAGTTAGCACAGATACGCAGTATTTT
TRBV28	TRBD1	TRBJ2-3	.	CASRTPQGGTDTQYF	TGTGCCAGCAGAACCCCACAGGGGGGCACAGATACGCAGTATTTT
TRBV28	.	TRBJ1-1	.	CASGLSGTEAFF	TGTGCCAGCGGTTTATCGGGGACTGAAGCTTTCTTT
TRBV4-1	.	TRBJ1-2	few	CASSQDGVRGPANYGYTF	TGCGCCAGCAGCCAAGATGGAGTCAGGGGACCTGCTAACTATGGCTACACCTTC
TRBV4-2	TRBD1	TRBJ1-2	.	CASSHPGETGKSYGYTF	TGTGCCAGCAGCCACCCGGGGGAGACAGGGAAAAGCTATGGCTACACCTTC
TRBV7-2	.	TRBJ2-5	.	CASSLGPQETQYF	TGTGCCAGCAGCTTAGGGCCACAAGAGACCCAGTACTTC
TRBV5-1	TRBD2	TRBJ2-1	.	CASSSGLAGDEQFF	TGCGCCAGCAGCTCCGGACTAGCGGGAGATGAGCAGTTCTTC
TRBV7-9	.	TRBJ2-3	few	CASSLAGYEGADTQYF	TGTGCCAGCAGCTTAGCGGGTTATGAGGGAGCAGATACGCAGTATTTT
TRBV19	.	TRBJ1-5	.	CASSIDQGSNQPQHF	TGTGCCAGTAGTATAGATCAGGGCAGTAATCAGCCCCAGCATTTT
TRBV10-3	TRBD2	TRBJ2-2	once	CAISEGLAGTGELFF	TGTGCCATCAGTGAAGGGCTAGCGGGAACCGGGGAGCTGTTTTTT
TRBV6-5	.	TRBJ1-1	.	CASSYTATGNTEAFF	TGTGCCAGCAGTTACACCGCGACAGGGAACACTGAAGCTTTCTTT
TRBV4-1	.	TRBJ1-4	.	CASRSGAGEKLFF	TGCGCCAGCAGGAGTGGGGCTGGTGAAAAACTGTTTTTT
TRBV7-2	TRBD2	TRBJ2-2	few	CASSFPGLAGPTGELFF	TGTGCCAGCAGCTTCCCGGGACTAGCGGGTCCCACCGGGGAGCTGTTTTTT
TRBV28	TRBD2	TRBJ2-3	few	CASSPGPSGRAPLTDTQYF	TGTGCCAGCAGTCCCGGCCCTAGCGGGAGAGCCCCCCTCACAGATACGCAGTATTTT
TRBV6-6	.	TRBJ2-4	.	CASSTPQGRDIQYF	TGTGCCAGCAGTACCCCCCAGGGAAGGGACATTCAGTACTTC
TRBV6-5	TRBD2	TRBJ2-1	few	CAPTSGDTYNEQFF	TGTGCCCCCACGAGCGGGGATACCTACAATGAGCAGTTCTTC
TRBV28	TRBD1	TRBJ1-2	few	CASSWTGANYGYTF	TGTGCCAGCAGTTGGACAGGGGCCAACTATGGCTACACCTTC
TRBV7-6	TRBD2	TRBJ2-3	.	CASSLVVRLAGVTDTQYF	TGTGCCAGCAGCTTAGTGGTCCGGCTAGCGGGAGTCACAGATACGCAGTATTTT
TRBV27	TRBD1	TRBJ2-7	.	CASSFYRGYEQYF	TGTGCCAGCAGTTTCTACAGGGGTTACGAGCAGTACTTC
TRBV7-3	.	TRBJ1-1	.	CASSLRREDTEAFF	TGTGCCAGCAGCTTAAGGAGAGAGGACACTGAAGCTTTCTTT
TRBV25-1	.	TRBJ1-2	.	CASSEWAGDNYGYTF	TGTGCCAGCAGTGAATGGGCAGGGGATAACTATGGCTACACCTTC
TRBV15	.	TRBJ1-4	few	CATSREGLAEKLFF	TGTGCCACCAGCAGAGAGGGACTGGCTGAAAAACTGTTTTTT
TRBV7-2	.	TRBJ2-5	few	CASSSPPGTQYF	TGTGCCAGCAGTTCCCCTCCGGGGACCCAGTACTTC
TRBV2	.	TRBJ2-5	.	CASSVRQSGEETQYF	TGTGCCAGCAGTGTTCGCCAGTCAGGGGAAGAGACCCAGTACTTC
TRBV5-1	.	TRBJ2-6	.	CASSPSSGANVLTF	TGCGCCAGCAGCCCCTCTTCTGGGGCCAACGTCCTGACTTTC
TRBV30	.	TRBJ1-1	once	CAWSRGAIPTEAFF	TGTGCCTGGAGTCGGGGAGCAATCCCGACTGAAGCTTTCTTT
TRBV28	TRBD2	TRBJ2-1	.	CASSLQVSSGSSINEQFF	TGTGCCAGCAGTTTACAGGTCTCTAGCGGGAGTAGTATCAATGAGCAGTTCTTC
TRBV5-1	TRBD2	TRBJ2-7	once	CASSLSGSTYEQYF	TGCGCCAGCAGCCTTAGCGGGAGCACCTACGAGCAGTACTTC
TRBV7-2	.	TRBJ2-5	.	CASSSDTNQETQYF	TGTGCCAGCAGCTCCGACACCAACCAAGAGACCCAGTACTTC
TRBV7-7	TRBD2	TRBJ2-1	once	CASSLVGGSPNEQFF	TGTGCCAGCAGCTTAGTAGGCGGGAGTCCCAATGAGCAGTTCTTC
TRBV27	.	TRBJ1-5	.	CASSWSSNQPQHF	TGTGCCAGTTCCTGGAGCAGCAATCAGCCCCAGCATTTT
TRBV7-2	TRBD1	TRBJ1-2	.	CASSFDRGSYGYTF	TGTGCCAGCAGCTTTGACAGGGGGAGCTATGGCTACACCTTC
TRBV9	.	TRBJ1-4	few	CASSVGVGINEKLFF	TGTGCCAGCAGCGTGGGAGTAGGTATCAATGAAAAACTGTTTTTT
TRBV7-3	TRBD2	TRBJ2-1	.	CASSSSGNEQFF	TGTGCCAGCAGTTCTAGCGGCAATGAGCAGTTCTTC
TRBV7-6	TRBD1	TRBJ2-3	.	CASSSRGLLTDTQYF	TGTGCCAGCAGCTCCAGGGGGCTGTTGACAGATACGCAGTATTTT
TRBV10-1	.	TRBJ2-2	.	CASSPLLETGELFF	TGCGCCAGCAGCCCGTTACTAGAGACCGGGGAGCTGTTTTTT
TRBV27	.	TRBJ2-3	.	CASSLLAESTDTQYF	TGTGCCAGCAGTTTATTGGCGGAGAGCACAGATACGCAGTATTTT
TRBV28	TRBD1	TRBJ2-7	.	CASSSPQQGFGLYEQYF	TGTGCCAGCAGTTCCCCACAACAGGGGTTTGGGCTCTACGAGCAGTACTTC
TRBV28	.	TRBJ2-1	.	CASGSGAYNEQFF	TGTGCCAGCGGCTCCGGGGCCTACAATGAGCAGTTCTTC
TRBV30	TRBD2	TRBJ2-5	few	CAWSPGWASGTQYF	TGTGCCTGGAGCCCCGGGTGGGCTAGCGGGACCCAGTACTTC
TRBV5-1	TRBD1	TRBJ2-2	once	CASSLVGTGNTGELFF	TGCGCCAGCAGCTTGGTGGGGACAGGCAACACCGGGGAGCTGTTTTTT